The 17 T cell receptor beta chains below were found in one sample sequenced in a study of response to subunit inactivated influenza vaccine. TCRdb ran MiXCR on the RT-PCR reads and lists one entry per CDR3 protein. Among roughly 650,000 distinct CDR3 sequences listed, around 15% were seen once. The sample in question was PBMCs from blood, obtained 14 days before vaccination. Source of these receptors: a man aged 50 or older who received an inactivated influenza vaccine.

The sample holds a few counts of this clonotype. The chain is built from TRBV20-1 and TRBJ2-5; unclear D gene. The germline V and J ends were trimmed by 3 bases and 0 bases, with 8 bases remaining between them. Germline V gives CDR1 DFQATT, CDR2 SNEGSKA (reference sequence). The CDR3 has 13 amino acids. The CDR3 loop is CSASATYQETQYF. The CDR3 DNA is TGCAGTGCTAGCGCCACGTACCAAGAGACCCAGTACTTC.

There are a few counts of this clonotype. The chain joins TRBV3-1 to TRBJ2-2; no clear D. V lost 2 bases, J lost 1 base, and 14 bases lay in between. This CDR3 contains 17 residues. Germline CDR1 is LGHDT and CDR2 is YNNKEL (reference sequence). CDR3: CASSQMLSNKNTGELFF. CDR3 sequence (DNA): TGTGCCAGCAGCCAAATGCTTTCTAACAAGAACACCGGGGAGCTGTTTTTT.

The chain couples TRBV20-1 to TRBJ2-7, with a weak D call TRBD1 (6 bases). This CDR3 is built from 13 residues. Germline V lookup: CDR1 DFQATT, CDR2 SNEGSKA (reference sequence). Trimming removed 2 bases at V and 3 bases at J, with 11 bases between. In nucleotides, the CDR3 is TGCAGTGCTAGAACGGACAGAATCTACGAGCAGTACTTC. This encodes CSARTDRIYEQYF.

A few counts support this clonotype. V gene TRBV9 combines with J gene TRBJ2-7; 7 bases align to TRBD2. The trim removed 0 bases at V and 2 bases at J, leaving 8 bases unmatched. CDR3 length: 16 amino acids. Germline CDR1 is SGDLS and CDR2 is YYNGEE. CDR3 residues: CASSVASSGGTYEQYF. The CDR3 DNA is TGTGCCAGCAGCGTAGCTTCTAGCGGAGGCACCTACGAGCAGTACTTC.

The gene calls are TRBV6-2 or TRBV6-3 and TRBJ2-7; the match to TRBD2 covers 8 bases. Trimming removed 2 bases from V and 3 bases from J; junction bases left unmatched: 6. Germline V lookup: CDR1 MNHEY, CDR2 SVGEGT. The CDR3 is 15 residues long. The CDR3 region is CASSYVRTSRYEQYF. In DNA form, the CDR3 reads TGTGCCAGCAGTTACGTTCGGACTAGCCGCTACGAGCAGTACTTC.

The sample holds many counts of this clonotype. The rearrangement joins TRBV7-2 to TRBJ1-5, with D unclear. Germline loops: CDR1 SGHTA, CDR2 FQGNSA. This CDR3 comprises 15 residues. V was clipped by 1 base and J by 3 bases, with 10 bases between them. The CDR3 region is CASSLVAGNNQPQHF. CDR3 nucleotides: TGTGCCAGCAGCTTAGTGGCGGGGAACAATCAGCCCCAGCATTTT.

This clonotype was recorded a few times. The chain joins TRBV2 to TRBJ1-5; D gene unclear. Germline V gives CDR1 SNHLY, CDR2 FYNNEI. V was shortened by 2 bases and J by 3 bases, with 8 bases between the two germline ends. CDR3 length: 14 residues. CDR3 region: CASSERGINQPQHF. In DNA form, the CDR3 reads TGTGCCAGCAGTGAAAGAGGAATCAATCAGCCCCAGCATTTT.

In this sample, this clonotype turned up many times. The J gene is TRBJ1-1, the V gene TRBV12-3 or TRBV12-4, with 7 bases aligning to TRBD1. The CDR3 is made up of 12 amino acids. V trimming: 6 bases; J trimming: 6 bases; junction bases outside the gene matches: 4. The chain's CDR3 is CASRPGQSEAFF. CDR3 DNA sequence: TGTGCCAGCAGGCCGGGACAGTCTGAAGCTTTCTTT.

Only a few counts were recorded for this clonotype. The CDR3 region is CASSLGTGSGYTF. The CDR3 DNA reads TGTGCCAGCAGCTTGGGGACGGGATCTGGCTACACCTTC. V is TRBV5-6 and J is TRBJ1-2; D not resolved. Germline values: CDR1 SGHDT, CDR2 YYEEEE. The CDR3 covers 13 residues. Trimming took 0 bases from V and 7 from J, leaving 10 bases between them.

This clonotype was detected ten times or more. The chain employs TRBV11-2 and TRBJ2-1; D is possibly TRBD2 (5 bases). The CDR3 is 15 residues long. The germline CDR1 and CDR2 sequences are SGHAT and FQNNGV. Trimming removed 5 bases at V and 4 bases at J, with 15 bases between. The CDR3 bases are TGTGCCAGCAGCATGACGGGGAACCCTTACAATGAGCAGTTCTTC. As protein: CASSMTGNPYNEQFF.

The gene calls are TRBV28 and TRBJ1-6; no firm D call. Germline loops: CDR1 MDHEN, CDR2 SYDVKM. V was cut by 7 bases and J by 9 bases, with 13 bases left in between. The CDR3 contains 13 residues. CDR3 bases: TGTGCCAGCACCGATTCGCCGATTTCACCCCTCCACTTT. This gives the protein CASTDSPISPLHF.

This clonotype was counted at least ten times. The rearrangement uses TRBV7-2 and TRBJ1-1; TRBD1 matches at 7 bases. This CDR3 contains 14 residues. The V gene's germline CDR1 is SGHTA and CDR2 FQGNSA. Germline trimming cut 5 bases from V and 1 base from J; bases unmatched to any gene: 4. The CDR3 region is CASSQGQTNTEAFF. CDR3 coding DNA: TGTGCCAGCAGCCAGGGACAGACGAACACTGAAGCTTTCTTT.

J is TRBJ2-5 and V is TRBV12-3 or TRBV12-4; TRBD1 matches at 7 bases. The V and J ends lost 3 bases and 2 bases, in that order; junction bases with no gene match: 24. The CDR3 totals 21 residues. The CDR3 bases are TGTGCCAGCAGTTTCCGATCCCGGGACAGACACCTAACTTCTGGACAAGAGACCCAGTACTTC. Translated, it gives CASSFRSRDRHLTSGQETQYF.

The chain couples TRBV5-1 to TRBJ2-3; 8 bases fit TRBD1. Germline V gene sequence: CDR1 SGHRS, CDR2 YFSETQ. This CDR3 contains 15 residues. The V gene end was trimmed by 0 bases and the J gene end by 3 bases; junction bases not matched to a gene: 3. The CDR3 here is CASSLDQGATDTQYF. The CDR3 bases are TGCGCCAGCAGCTTGGACCAGGGGGCGACAGATACGCAGTATTTT.

With respect to this clonotype: Since the CDR3 does not end with the conserved phenylalanine or tryptophan, this likely comes from a read error. No DNA is shown, since the ends of the CDR3 on it are uncertain; the CDR3 is the one TCRdb lists. This chain uses TRBV5-1 with TRBJ1-1. The CDR3 length equals 8 residues, ends included. Per germline, CDR1 SGHRS and CDR2 YFSETQ. The CDR3 is CASSLGWL.

This clonotype has a count of ten or more. The rearrangement links TRBV7-9 to TRBJ2-1; D possibly matches TRBD1 or TRBD2 (5 bases each). The germline V and J ends were trimmed by 3 bases and 6 bases, with 6 bases remaining between them. This CDR3 comprises 12 residues. Germline CDR1 reads SEHNR; CDR2 reads FQNEAQ (reference sequence). The CDR3 spells CASSLGVNEQFF. CDR3 in DNA: TGTGCCAGCAGCTTGGGGGTCAATGAGCAGTTCTTC. Full variable domain (missing parts from reference TRBV7-9 and TRBJ2-1): DTGVSQNPRHKITKRGQNVTFRCDPISEHNRLYWYRQTLGQGPEFLTYFQNEAQLEKSRLLSDRFSAERPKGSFSTLEIQRTEQGDSAMYLCASSLGVNEQFFGPGTRLTVL.

The genes are TRBV12-3 or TRBV12-4 and TRBJ2-1; D unresolved. The CDR3 runs to 11 residues. The ends were cut back, 2 bases at V and 9 bases at J, with 5 bases in the middle. This chain's CDR3 is CASSLWLEQFF. The CDR3 DNA follows: TGTGCCAGCAGTTTATGGCTTGAGCAGTTCTTC.